This T cell receptor beta chain stems from a study of shared clonotypes between healthy human individuals. Study information: Donors consisted of a couple of women and a few men between 18 and 49. Per donor, CD8 memory used one plate, CD8 naive used two, CD4 memory used three and CD4 naive used three.

The repertoire was sequenced with immunoSEQ multiplex PCR; TCRdb's copy has only in-frame clones and lacks some. The top ten hold 1.5% to 2% of the sample, which has 600,000 to 700,000 clones, roughly 73% seen once. Trimming removed 0 bases at V and 6 bases at J, with 19 bases between. Germline V gene data show CDR1 as MGHRA and CDR2 as YSYEKL. The CDR3 is 17 amino acids. Adults of Caucasian background living in Nashville, Tennessee made up all donors. For this clone: The target antigen is unknown.

Study-wide findings and caveats: Roughly 5% was the fraction of naive CD4 clonotypes found shared across a handful of donors.

The chain joins TRBV4-1 to TRBJ2-3; D gene ambiguous. The sequence was collected from a woman aged 25 to 39 in good health. The sample consisted of memory CD4+ T cells sorted from blood. Subset defined: CD45RA-negative fraction. CDR3 region: CASSQDPPILTLDTQYF. The CDR3 DNA reads as TGCGCCAGCAGCCAAGACCCCCCCATACTGACGTTGGATACGCAGTATTTT.